This section outlines one T cell receptor (beta chain) sequence together with its context. The antigen is not known. Sequencing used immunoSEQ multiplex PCR; TCRdb keeps in-frame clones, though not all of them. The sample yields about 78,000 clones, 84% seen once. These data belong to a study of T cells in localized non-small cell lung cancer. Study-level findings and limits: Among the tissues sampled, uninvolved adjacent lung had the highest T cell clonality, above tumor. Higher blood T cell density tracked longer overall survival.

The sequences come from peripheral blood, collected before any cancer treatment. This sequence originates from a man aged 35 to 70 with stage I lung adenocarcinoma.

CDR3 loop: CASKPHPRRGQETQYF. CDR3 DNA: TGTGCCAGCAAACCCCACCCTCGTAGGGGGCAAGAGACCCAGTACTTC. This rearrangement joins TRBV7-9 to TRBJ2-5, with D maybe TRBD1 (6 bases). Germline V gene lookup returns CDR1 SEHNR and CDR2 FQNEAQ (reference sequence). The CDR3 runs 16 residues. The ends were cut back, 7 bases at V and 2 bases at J, with 20 bases in the middle.